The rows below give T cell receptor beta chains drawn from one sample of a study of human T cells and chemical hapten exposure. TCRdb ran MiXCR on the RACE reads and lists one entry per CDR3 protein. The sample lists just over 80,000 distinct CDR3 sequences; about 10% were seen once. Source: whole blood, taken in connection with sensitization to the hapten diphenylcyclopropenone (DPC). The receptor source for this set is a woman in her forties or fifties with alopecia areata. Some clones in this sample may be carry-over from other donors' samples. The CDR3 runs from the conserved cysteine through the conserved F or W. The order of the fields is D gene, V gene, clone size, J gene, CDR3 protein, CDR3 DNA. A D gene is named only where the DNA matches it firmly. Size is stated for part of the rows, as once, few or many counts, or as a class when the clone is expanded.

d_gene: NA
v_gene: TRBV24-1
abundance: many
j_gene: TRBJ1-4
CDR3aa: CATSDSRKPNEKLFF
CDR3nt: TGTGCCACCAGTGATTCCAGGAAACCTAATGAAAAACTGTTTTTT

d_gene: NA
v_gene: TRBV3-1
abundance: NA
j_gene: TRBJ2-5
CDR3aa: CASSQDTQGTRGGWTQETQYF
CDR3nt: TGTGCCAGCAGCCAAGATACACAGGGAACCCGAGGTGGCTGGACTCAAGAGACCCAGTACTTC

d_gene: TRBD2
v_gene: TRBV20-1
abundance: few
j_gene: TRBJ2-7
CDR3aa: CSVIAGSYEQYF
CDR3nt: TGCAGTGTTATAGCGGGATCCTACGAGCAGTACTTC

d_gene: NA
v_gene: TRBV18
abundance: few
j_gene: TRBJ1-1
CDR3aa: CASSWAGLLMTEAFF
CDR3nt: TGTGCCAGCTCATGGGCGGGACTGCTAATGACTGAAGCTTTCTTT

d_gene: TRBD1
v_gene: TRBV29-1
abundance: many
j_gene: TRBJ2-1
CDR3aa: CSSWTGPGQFF
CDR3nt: TGCAGCTCATGGACAGGCCCTGGGCAGTTCTTC

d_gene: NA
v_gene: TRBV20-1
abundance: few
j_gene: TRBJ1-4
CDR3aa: CSASGTSNVVTNEKLFF
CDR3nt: TGCAGTGCTAGCGGGACGTCGAACGTGGTAACTAATGAAAAACTGTTTTTT

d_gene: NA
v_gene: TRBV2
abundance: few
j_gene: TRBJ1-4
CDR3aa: CASSDMGGANEKLFF
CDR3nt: TGTGCCAGCAGTGATATGGGGGGCGCAAATGAAAAACTGTTTTTT

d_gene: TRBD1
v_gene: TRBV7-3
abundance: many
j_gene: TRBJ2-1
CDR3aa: CASSFPEGQTNEQFF
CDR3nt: TGTGCCAGCAGCTTTCCAGAGGGACAGACCAATGAGCAGTTCTTC

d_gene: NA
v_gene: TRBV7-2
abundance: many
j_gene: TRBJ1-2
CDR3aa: CASSLIGGSTGAGGYTF
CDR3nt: TGTGCCAGCAGCCTAATTGGGGGCTCGACTGGGGCCGGTGGCTACACCTTC

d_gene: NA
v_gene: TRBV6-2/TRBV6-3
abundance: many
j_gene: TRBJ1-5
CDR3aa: CASSYDRNQPQHF
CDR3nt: TGTGCCAGCAGTTACGACCGTAATCAGCCCCAGCATTTT

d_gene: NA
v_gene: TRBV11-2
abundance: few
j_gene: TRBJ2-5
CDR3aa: CASSFTGPQKETQYF
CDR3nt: TGTGCCAGCAGCTTCACCGGGCCGCAAAAAGAGACCCAGTACTTC

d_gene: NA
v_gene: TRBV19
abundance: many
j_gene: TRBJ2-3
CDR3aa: CASSVADRTKDTQYF
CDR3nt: TGTGCCAGTAGTGTAGCTGACCGGACTAAAGATACGCAGTATTTT

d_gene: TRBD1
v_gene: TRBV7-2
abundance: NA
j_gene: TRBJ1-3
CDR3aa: CASSLGTGFGNTIYF
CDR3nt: TGTGCCAGCAGCTTAGGGACAGGGTTTGGAAACACCATATATTTT

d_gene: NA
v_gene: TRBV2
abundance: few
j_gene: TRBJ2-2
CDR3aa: CASKLQGLGTGELFF
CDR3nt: TGTGCCAGCAAACTTCAGGGGCTAGGGACCGGGGAGCTGTTTTTT

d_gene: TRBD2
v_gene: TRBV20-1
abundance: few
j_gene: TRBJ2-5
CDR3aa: CSAKLAGQETQYF
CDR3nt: TGCAGTGCTAAACTAGCGGGGCAAGAGACCCAGTACTTC

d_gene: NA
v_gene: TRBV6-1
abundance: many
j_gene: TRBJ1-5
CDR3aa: CASSEGNTRNQPQHF
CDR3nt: TGTGCCAGCAGTGAAGGGAACACCCGCAATCAGCCCCAGCATTTT

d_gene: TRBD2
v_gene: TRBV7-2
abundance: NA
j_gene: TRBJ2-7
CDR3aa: CASSPGLVISEQYF
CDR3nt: TGTGCCAGCAGCCCGGGACTAGTAATCAGCGAGCAGTACTTC

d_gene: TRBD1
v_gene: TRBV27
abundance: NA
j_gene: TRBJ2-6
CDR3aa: CASTGTGGNSGANVLTF
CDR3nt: TGTGCCAGCACTGGTACAGGGGGCAACTCTGGGGCCAACGTCCTGACTTTC

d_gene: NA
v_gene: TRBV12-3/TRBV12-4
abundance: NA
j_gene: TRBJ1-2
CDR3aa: CASSPPGRNYGYTF
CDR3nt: TGTGCCAGCAGTCCGCCAGGGAGGAACTATGGCTACACCTTC

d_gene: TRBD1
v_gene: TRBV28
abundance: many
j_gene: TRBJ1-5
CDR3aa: CASSFGGGRNQPQHF
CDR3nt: TGTGCCAGCAGTTTTGGAGGGGGCCGCAATCAGCCCCAGCATTTT

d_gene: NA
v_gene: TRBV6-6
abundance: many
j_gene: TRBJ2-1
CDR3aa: CASSYVGAADNEQFF
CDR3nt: TGTGCCAGCAGTTACGTCGGAGCAGCTGACAATGAGCAGTTCTTC

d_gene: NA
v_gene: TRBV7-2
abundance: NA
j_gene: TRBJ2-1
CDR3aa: CASSPYVGEQFF
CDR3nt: TGTGCCAGCAGCCCGTATGTGGGGGAGCAGTTCTTC

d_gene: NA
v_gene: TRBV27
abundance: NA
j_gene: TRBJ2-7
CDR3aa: CASRGGRSSYEQYF
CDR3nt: TGTGCCAGCAGGGGGGGACGCAGCTCCTACGAGCAGTACTTC

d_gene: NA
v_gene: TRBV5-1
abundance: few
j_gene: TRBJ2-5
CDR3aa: CASSSTQETQYF
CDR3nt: TGCGCCAGCAGCTCTACCCAAGAGACCCAGTACTTC

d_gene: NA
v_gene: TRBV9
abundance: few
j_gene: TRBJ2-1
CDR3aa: CASSVNGNEQFF
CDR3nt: TGTGCCAGCAGCGTAAACGGCAATGAGCAGTTCTTC

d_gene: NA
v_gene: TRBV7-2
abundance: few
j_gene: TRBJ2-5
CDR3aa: CASSLNSPGYLGPQYF
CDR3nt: TGTGCCAGCAGCTTAAACTCCCCGGGCTACCTTGGCCCCCAGTACTTC

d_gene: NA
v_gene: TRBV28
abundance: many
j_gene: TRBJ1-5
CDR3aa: CASSVHSNQPQHF
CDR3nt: TGTGCCAGCAGCGTACATAGCAATCAGCCCCAGCATTTT

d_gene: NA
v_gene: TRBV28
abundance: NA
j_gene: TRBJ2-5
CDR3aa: CASSLGQMETQYF
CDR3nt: TGTGCCAGCAGTTTGGGGCAAATGGAGACCCAGTACTTC

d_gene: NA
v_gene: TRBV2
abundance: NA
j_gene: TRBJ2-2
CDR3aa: CASTLQGTHTGELFF
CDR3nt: TGTGCCAGCACCTTGCAGGGGACCCACACCGGGGAGCTGTTTTTT

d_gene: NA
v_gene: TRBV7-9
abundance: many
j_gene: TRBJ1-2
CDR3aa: CASSLSTAHYGYTF
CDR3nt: TGTGCCAGCAGCTTAAGCACAGCCCACTATGGCTACACCTTC

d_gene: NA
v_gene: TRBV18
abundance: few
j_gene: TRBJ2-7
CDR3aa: CASSPSSAGFYEQYF
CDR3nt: TGTGCCAGCTCACCAAGTAGTGCGGGTTTCTACGAGCAGTACTTC

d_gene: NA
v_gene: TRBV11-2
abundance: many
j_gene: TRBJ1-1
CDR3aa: CASSKGPNTEAFF
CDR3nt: TGTGCCAGCTCCAAAGGCCCGAACACTGAAGCTTTCTTT

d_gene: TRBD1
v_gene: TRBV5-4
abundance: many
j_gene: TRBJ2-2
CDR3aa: CASSGSRTGGFGELFF
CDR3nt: TGTGCCAGCAGCGGGAGTCGGACAGGGGGCTTCGGGGAGCTGTTTTTT

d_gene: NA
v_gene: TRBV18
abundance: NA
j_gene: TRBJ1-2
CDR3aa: CASSPYGRRYTF
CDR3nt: TGTGCCAGCTCACCTTACGGGCGGCGCTACACCTTC

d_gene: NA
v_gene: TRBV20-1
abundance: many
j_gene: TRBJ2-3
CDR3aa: CSARVARSTDTQYF
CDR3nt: TGCAGTGCTAGGGTGGCTAGGAGCACAGATACGCAGTATTTT

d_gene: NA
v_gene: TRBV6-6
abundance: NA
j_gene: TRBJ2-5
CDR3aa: CASSYSEIQETQYF
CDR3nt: TGTGCCAGCAGTTACTCGGAGATACAAGAGACCCAGTACTTC

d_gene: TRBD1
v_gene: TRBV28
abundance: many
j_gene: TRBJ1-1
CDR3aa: CASSLPGTGGLNTEAFF
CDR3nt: TGTGCCAGCAGCCTTCCTGGGACAGGGGGCCTGAACACTGAAGCTTTCTTT

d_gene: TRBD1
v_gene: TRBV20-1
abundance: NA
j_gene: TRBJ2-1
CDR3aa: CSAKTTGGVNEQFF
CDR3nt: TGCAGTGCTAAAACCACAGGGGGCGTTAATGAGCAGTTCTTC

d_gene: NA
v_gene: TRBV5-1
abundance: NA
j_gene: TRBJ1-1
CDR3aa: CASSLVLVGTEAFF
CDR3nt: TGCGCCAGCAGCTTGGTTTTGGTGGGCACTGAAGCTTTCTTT

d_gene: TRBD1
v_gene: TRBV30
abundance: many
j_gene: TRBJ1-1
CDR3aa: CAWSRRRQRTGRMNTEAFF
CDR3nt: TGTGCCTGGAGTCGACGAAGACAAAGGACAGGGCGGATGAACACTGAAGCTTTCTTT

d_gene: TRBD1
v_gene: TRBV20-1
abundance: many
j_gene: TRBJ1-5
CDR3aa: CSAAGTGDQPQHF
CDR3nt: TGCAGTGCTGCCGGGACAGGGGATCAGCCCCAGCATTTT

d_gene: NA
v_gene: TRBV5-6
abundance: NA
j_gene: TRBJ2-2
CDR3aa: CASSDRQRNTGELFF
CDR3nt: TGTGCCAGCAGCGATAGACAGAGGAACACCGGGGAGCTGTTTTTT

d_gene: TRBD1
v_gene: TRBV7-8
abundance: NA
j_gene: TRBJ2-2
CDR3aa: CASRLTGVTGELFF
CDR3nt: TGTGCCAGTAGACTGACAGGGGTCACCGGGGAGCTGTTTTTT

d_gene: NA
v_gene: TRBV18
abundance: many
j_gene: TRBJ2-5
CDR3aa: CASSPYQETQYF
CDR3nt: TGTGCCAGCAGCCCCTACCAAGAGACCCAGTACTTC

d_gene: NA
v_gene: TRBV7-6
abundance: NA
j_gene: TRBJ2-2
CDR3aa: CASSLTLKLAGTGELFF
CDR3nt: TGTGCCAGCAGCTTAACACTGAAGCTAGCAGGGACCGGGGAGCTGTTTTTT

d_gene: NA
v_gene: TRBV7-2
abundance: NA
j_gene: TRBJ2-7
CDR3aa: CASSSQDISYEQYF
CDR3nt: TGTGCCAGCAGCTCCCAAGACATCTCCTACGAGCAGTACTTC

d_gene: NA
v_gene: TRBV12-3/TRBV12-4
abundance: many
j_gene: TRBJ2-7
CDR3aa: CASSPDYEQYF
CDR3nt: TGTGCCAGCAGTCCGGATTACGAGCAGTACTTC

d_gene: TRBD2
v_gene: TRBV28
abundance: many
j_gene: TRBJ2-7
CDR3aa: CASSLRTSGSYTYEQYF
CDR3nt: TGTGCCAGCAGTTTAAGGACTAGCGGGAGCTATACCTACGAGCAGTACTTC

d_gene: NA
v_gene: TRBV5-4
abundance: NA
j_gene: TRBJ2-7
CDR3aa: CASSLDGSSYEQYF
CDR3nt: TGTGCCAGCAGCTTGGACGGAAGCTCCTACGAGCAGTACTTC

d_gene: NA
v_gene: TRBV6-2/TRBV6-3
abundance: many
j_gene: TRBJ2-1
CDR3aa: CASSRTESSYNEQFF
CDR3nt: TGTGCCAGCAGCCGTACAGAGAGCTCCTACAATGAGCAGTTCTTC

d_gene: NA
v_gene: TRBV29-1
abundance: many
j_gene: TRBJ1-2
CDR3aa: CSVEVPGSYGYTF
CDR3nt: TGCAGCGTTGAAGTTCCGGGGAGCTATGGCTACACCTTC

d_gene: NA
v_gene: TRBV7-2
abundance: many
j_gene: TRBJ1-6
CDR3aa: CASSHSGNNSPLHF
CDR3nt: TGTGCCAGCAGCCACTCAGGGAATAATTCACCCCTCCACTTT

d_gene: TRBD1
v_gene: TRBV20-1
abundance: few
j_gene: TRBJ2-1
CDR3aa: CSAERQGPYNEQFF
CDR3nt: TGCAGTGCAGAAAGACAGGGACCCTACAATGAGCAGTTCTTC

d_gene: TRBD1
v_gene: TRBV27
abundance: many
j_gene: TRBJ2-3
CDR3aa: CASSLRDRGVTDTQYF
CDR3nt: TGTGCCAGCAGTTTACGGGACAGGGGAGTCACAGATACGCAGTATTTT